This passage covers 21 T cell receptor beta chains from one sample sequenced in a study of control samples from healthy donors and cancer patients. Profiling relied on immunoSEQ multiplex PCR, and the TCRdb table lists in-frame clones only, not all of them. Of around 80,000 clones detected, about 94% appear once; the ten largest clones hold approximately 3%. Sequencing was carried out using blood. These receptors originate from a woman aged 25 to 45 in good health.

This chain links TRBV27 with TRBJ2-1; the match to TRBD2 covers 10 bases. The germline V gene has CDR1 MNHEY and CDR2 SMNVEV (reference sequence). J gave up 0 bases and V 6 bases, and 14 bases lay outside the gene matches. This CDR3 has 19 residues. The CDR3 protein is CASSSENSGGPSSYNEQFF. As DNA, the CDR3 is TGTGCCAGCAGCTCCGAGAATAGCGGGGGGCCTAGCTCCTACAATGAGCAGTTCTTC.

This chain links TRBV13 with TRBJ1-2, with D uncertain. Germline V gives CDR1 PRHDT, CDR2 FYEKMQ (reference sequence). Trimming took off 4 bases at V and 4 bases at J, with 16 bases between the two ends. The CDR3 has 15 residues. Here the CDR3 DNA reads TGTGCCAGCAGCTCATTCGTAGGACGGACCTATGGCTACACCTTC. This codes for CASSSFVGRTYGYTF.

The rearrangement links TRBV10-3 to TRBJ2-7; 7 bases are a match to TRBD1. The CDR3 contains 15 residues. Germline CDR1 is ENHRY and CDR2 is SYGVKD. After removal of 6 bases from V and 0 bases from J, the junction contained 8 bases not matched to a gene. Here the CDR3 DNA reads TGTGCCATCAGGACGGCCCGGGACAGCTCCTACGAGCAGTACTTC. It translates to CAIRTARDSSYEQYF.

This chain uses TRBV7-9 with TRBJ1-1, with TRBD1 identical over 8 bases. The V segment lost 5 bases and the J segment 2 bases; nucleotides outside the gene matches: 7. Per the germline V gene, CDR1 is SEHNR and CDR2 is FQNEAQ (reference sequence). This CDR3 has 15 amino acids. CDR3 loop: CASSIQGDLNTEAFF. The CDR3 bases are TGTGCCAGCAGCATACAGGGGGATCTCAACACTGAAGCTTTCTTT.

The V gene is TRBV15, the J gene TRBJ2-1; 7 nucleotides align to TRBD2. The CDR3 contains 15 residues. Per the germline V gene, CDR1 is LNHNV and CDR2 is YYDKDF (reference sequence). Losses at the gene ends were 1 base for V and 10 bases for J; bases not matched to a gene: 10. This chain's CDR3 is CATSRGLADTGEQFF. In DNA, the CDR3 is TGTGCCACCAGCAGAGGCCTAGCGGATACTGGCGAGCAGTTCTTC.

The chain has TRBV18 and TRBJ1-2, with D unclear. The V gene lost 6 bases and the J gene lost 8 bases, with 19 bases spanning the gap. The germline V gene has CDR1 KGHSH and CDR2 LQKENI. This CDR3 region has 14 residues. The CDR3 reads CASSPGEGIGGYTF. CDR3 nucleotides: TGTGCCAGCTCCCCGGGCGAGGGAATCGGGGGCTACACCTTC.

The chain has TRBV19 and TRBJ2-5; weak D call: TRBD2 (7 bases). Germline V CDR1 and CDR2: LNHDA, SQIVND (reference sequence). This CDR3 contains 17 residues. Trimming stripped 7 bases from V and 3 bases from J, with 24 bases between. CDR3 in DNA: TGTGCCAGTAATCAGGGCGACGGGGGGCCGGGAAAAGAGACCCAGTACTTC. Residues: CASNQGDGGPGKETQYF.

CDR3 DNA sequence: TGTGCTAGTGGTTTGGACGGGGACAGGGACTATTATGGCTACACCTTC. It encodes CASGLDGDRDYYGYTF. This chain connects TRBV12-5 to TRBJ1-2; 9 bases agree with TRBD1. This CDR3 region has 16 residues. CDR1 is LGHNT, CDR2 FRNRAP, per germline. V lost 1 base to trimming and J lost 5 bases; unmatched junction nucleotides: 8.

The chain combines TRBV6-1 with TRBJ1-2, with 8 nucleotides matching TRBD1. In germline, CDR1 is MNHNS, CDR2 SASEGT. Losses at the gene ends were 3 bases for V and 8 bases for J; bases not matched to a gene: 5. The CDR3 runs 13 residues. The CDR3 here is CASSDRGLDGYTF. DNA for the CDR3: TGTGCCAGCAGTGACAGGGGGCTGGACGGCTACACCTTC.

The V call is TRBV2, the J call TRBJ1-1; D uncertain. CDR1 is SNHLY, CDR2 FYNNEI, per germline. V was trimmed by 7 bases and J by 2 bases, leaving 14 bases between them. The CDR3 consists of 14 residues. CDR3 bases: TGTGCCAGCACTCAAAGCCTACGTAACACTGAAGCTTTCTTT. It encodes CASTQSLRNTEAFF. Using reference TRBV2 and TRBJ1-1 for the parts outside the CDR3, the full variable domain is EPEVTQTPSHQVTQMGQEVILRCVPISNHLYFYWYRQILGQKVEFLVSFYNNEISEKSEIFDDQFSVERPDGSNFTLKIRSTKLEDSAMYFCASTQSLRNTEAFFGQGTRLTVV.

The J gene is TRBJ1-1, the V gene TRBV11-2, with a tentative D call TRBD1 (6 bases). CDR3 length: 13 amino acids. The germline gives CDR1 SGHAT, CDR2 FQNNGV. The V gene lost 4 bases and the J gene lost 2 bases, with 8 bases spanning the gap. In DNA form, the CDR3 reads TGTGCCAGCAGCTGGGGGGGCAACACTGAAGCTTTCTTT. This codes for CASSWGGNTEAFF. Together with reference TRBV11-2 and TRBJ1-1, the CDR3 gives the full variable domain: EAGVAQSPRYKIIEKRQSVAFWCNPISGHATLYWYQQILGQGPKLLIQFQNNGVVDDSQLPKDRFSAERLKGVDSTLKIQPAKLEDSAVYLCASSWGGNTEAFFGQGTRLTVV.

The chain combines TRBV6-1 with TRBJ1-6, with 7 positions matching TRBD1. This CDR3 has 17 amino acids. The J segment lost 8 bases and the V segment lost 3 bases, leaving 13 bases of the junction unmatched. From germline, CDR1 is MNHNS and CDR2 SASEGT. The CDR3 loop is CASSDWDSIWTDSPLHF. The CDR3 DNA sequence: TGTGCCAGCAGTGACTGGGACAGCATATGGACGGATTCACCCCTCCACTTT.

The chain employs TRBV29-1 and TRBJ2-5, with 9 bases identical to TRBD1. CDR1 SQVTM and CDR2 ANQGSEA come from the germline V gene. The CDR3 has 12 residues. V was pared by 7 bases and J by 4 bases, with 4 bases of the junction left unmatched. As DNA, the CDR3 is TGCAGCGGCTTGACAGGGGGAGAGACCCAGTACTTC. It specifies CSGLTGGETQYF.

The gene calls are TRBV30 and TRBJ2-1; 9 bases agree with TRBD1. Germline loops: CDR1 GTSNPN, CDR2 SVGIG (reference sequence). Trimming cost V 4 bases and J 7 bases; bases outside gene matches: 14. The CDR3 contains 16 residues. CDR3 protein: CAWKGTGTGSFNEQFF. For the CDR3, the DNA is TGTGCCTGGAAAGGAACGGGGACAGGGTCTTTTAATGAGCAGTTCTTC.

The chain combines TRBV11-2 with TRBJ2-7, with 8 positions matching TRBD2. The ends lost 4 bases at V and 6 bases at J; junction bases unmatched: 17. Germline loops: CDR1 SGHAT, CDR2 FQNNGV. This CDR3 is built from 17 residues. DNA of the CDR3: TGTGCCAGCAGCTCCCAATGGGGACTAGGGGAAGAAGGCGAGCAGTACTTC. It codes for CASSSQWGLGEEGEQYF.

The rearrangement links TRBV28 to TRBJ2-2; TRBD2 matches at 7 bases. V lost 4 bases, J lost 4 bases, and 3 bases stayed unmatched. This CDR3 comprises 14 residues. The V gene's germline CDR1 is MDHEN and CDR2 SYDVKM. CDR3 sequence: CASSSPGGTGELFF. DNA for the CDR3: TGTGCCAGCAGTTCCCCGGGGGGCACCGGGGAGCTGTTTTTT. Supplemented by reference TRBV28 and TRBJ2-2, the full variable domain reads DVKVTQSSRYLVKRTGEKVFLECVQDMDHENMFWYRQDPGLGLRLIYFSYDVKMKEKGDIPEGYSVSREKKERFSLILESASTNQTSMYLCASSSPGGTGELFFGEGSRLTVL.

This clone occurred once. This chain uses TRBV10-3 with TRBJ1-2; 8 bases line up with TRBD1. V shed 6 bases and J 8 bases; nucleotides not matched to a gene: 8. The germline V gene encodes CDR1 ENHRY and CDR2 SYGVKD. This CDR3 comprises 13 residues. The CDR3 is CAISADRDGGYTF. For the CDR3, the DNA is TGTGCCATCAGCGCGGACAGGGACGGCGGCTACACCTTC.

CDR3 sequence reads: CASSLGLSYEQYF. Here the CDR3 DNA reads TGTGCCAGCAGCCTGGGACTATCCTACGAGCAGTACTTC. This chain uses TRBV14 with TRBJ2-7; 7 bases match TRBD2. J was trimmed by 1 base and V by 4 bases; bases with no gene match: 1. Germline values: CDR1 SGHDN, CDR2 FVKESK. This CDR3 has 13 amino acids.

The CDR3: CASSVNFNEQFF. The CDR3 coding sequence is TGTGCCAGCAGCGTAAACTTCAATGAGCAGTTCTTC. This chain uses TRBV9 with TRBJ2-1; D is undetermined. This CDR3 region has 12 residues. V lost 1 base, J lost 6 bases, and 5 bases lay in between. CDR1 and CDR2 (germline): SGDLS, YYNGEE.

This rearrangement joins TRBV2 to TRBJ1-2; no clear D gene. V was clipped by 6 bases and J by 9 bases, with 11 bases between them. Germline assignment: CDR1 SNHLY and CDR2 FYNNEI. The CDR3 runs 11 residues. The CDR3 coding sequence is TGTGCCAGCAGGTTCCAGGAAAGCTACACCTTC. This gives the protein CASRFQESYTF.

J is TRBJ1-2 and V is TRBV6-1; no definite D call. V was pared by 2 bases and J by 5 bases, with 15 bases between. In germline, CDR1 is MNHNS, CDR2 SASEGT. This CDR3 is built from 15 residues. As DNA, the CDR3 is TGTGCCAGCAGTGAATACGGAGGCGGTCCTTATGGCTACACCTTC. Its translation is CASSEYGGGPYGYTF.